This entry lists 26 T cell receptor beta chains sequenced from one sample in a study of blood T cells in healthy people across ages. Then a second PCR, running about 6 to 12 cycles, was carried out with a sample-barcoded 5' primer and a J-beta primer mix. TCRdb passed the 5' RACE reads through MiXCR, listing each CDR3 protein once. This repertoire shows under 2 million distinct CDR3 sequences, about 32% found once; its top ten account for 11%. Sequencing was performed on blood. The receptors come from a woman aged 30 to 39 in good health.

In nucleotides, the CDR3 is TGCGCCAGCAGCTCGGAAGGGAACATGAACACTGAAGCTTTCTTT. Amino acid sequence: CASSSEGNMNTEAFF. The rearrangement uses TRBV5-1 and TRBJ1-1; D not certain. V shed 3 bases and J shed 0 bases, with 12 bases lying between them. This CDR3 is built from 15 residues. Germline V CDR1 and CDR2: SGHRS, YFSETQ.

The chain has TRBV15 and TRBJ2-3; D not certain. V lost 3 bases, J lost 2 bases, and 12 bases lay in between. Germline-derived CDR1 and CDR2 are LNHNV and YYDKDF (reference sequence). The length of the CDR3 is 15 residues. The CDR3 DNA reads TGTGCCACCAGCAGCGAAACCACTACCACAGATACGCAGTATTTT. Its translation: CATSSETTTTDTQYF.

The J gene is TRBJ2-7, the V gene TRBV19; 10 positions agree with TRBD1. The germline gives CDR1 LNHDA, CDR2 SQIVND (reference sequence). The junction had 10 bases not matched to a gene; V was cut back by 8 bases and J by 3 bases. The CDR3 covers 15 residues. The CDR3 sequence: CASAAAGTGDYEQYF. In nucleotides, the CDR3 is TGTGCCAGTGCGGCCGCCGGGACAGGGGACTACGAGCAGTACTTC.

V gene TRBV11-1 combines with J gene TRBJ2-5; 8 nucleotides line up with TRBD2. The CDR3 is 17 residues long. Germline trimming cut 5 bases from V and 5 bases from J; bases unmatched to any gene: 16. CDR1 and CDR2 from the germline V gene are SGHAT and FQDESV (reference sequence). CDR3 sequence reads: CASSVGAGGPLLETQYF. The CDR3 region has the DNA TGTGCCAGCAGCGTAGGGGCGGGGGGACCCCTCTTGGAGACCCAGTACTTC.

In this sample, this clonotype turned up a few times. The CDR3 DNA is TGCGCCAGCAGCCGAAGGACTAGCGCCGACCAAGAGACCCAGTACTTC. This gives the protein CASSRRTSADQETQYF. The chain recombines TRBV5-1 with TRBJ2-5; 9 nucleotides line up with TRBD2. Germline V gives CDR1 SGHRS, CDR2 YFSETQ. V shed 4 bases and J 0 bases; nucleotides not matched to a gene: 7. The CDR3 is made up of 16 amino acids.

This clonotype has only a few counts. The rearrangement uses TRBV7-9 and TRBJ2-5; D gene unclear. Trimming stripped 6 bases from V and 2 bases from J, with 19 bases between. This CDR3 region has 16 residues. Germline CDR1 is SEHNR and CDR2 is FQNEAQ (reference sequence). CDR3 region: CASSHNTLPRQETQYF. The CDR3 coding sequence is TGTGCCAGCAGTCATAACACACTACCGAGACAAGAGACCCAGTACTTC.

This clonotype was seen at least ten times. This chain links TRBV20-1 with TRBJ2-1, with a possible D match to TRBD2 (5 bases). This CDR3 has 11 residues. Trimming pared 6 bases from V and 5 bases from J, leaving 8 bases between. CDR1 is DFQATT and CDR2 is SNEGSKA in the germline V gene (reference sequence). CDR3 sequence (DNA): TGCAGTGCCAGTAGCGACAATGAGCAGTTCTTC. Its translation is CSASSDNEQFF.

The V call is TRBV4-2, the J call TRBJ1-6; maybe TRBD1 (5 bases). This CDR3 comprises 16 residues. Looked up from germline, CDR1 is LGHNA and CDR2 is YNFKEQ. V was cut by 0 bases and J by 9 bases, with 15 bases left in between. This chain's CDR3 is CASSQEGEGGGSPLHF. The CDR3 bases are TGTGCCAGCAGCCAAGAAGGGGAGGGCGGGGGTTCACCCCTCCACTTT.

This clonotype was recorded a few times. The rearrangement links TRBV9 to TRBJ1-2; 7 bases agree with TRBD1. Per the germline V gene, CDR1 is SGDLS and CDR2 is YYNGEE. This CDR3 has 15 amino acids. The V segment lost 4 bases and the J segment 0 bases; nucleotides outside the gene matches: 6. The CDR3 sequence is CASSTGQPANYGYTF. For the CDR3, the DNA is TGTGCCAGCAGCACGGGACAGCCGGCTAACTATGGCTACACCTTC. Together with reference TRBV9 and TRBJ1-2, the CDR3 gives the full variable domain: DSGVTQTPKHLITATGQRVTLRCSPRSGDLSVYWYQQSLDQGLQFLIQYYNGEERAKGNILERFSAQQFPDLHSELNLSSLELGDSALYFCASSTGQPANYGYTFGSGTRLTVV.

V is TRBV6-1 and J is TRBJ1-6; 7 nucleotides match TRBD1. There are 19 residues in the CDR3. Per germline, CDR1 MNHNS and CDR2 SASEGT. Losses at the gene ends were 6 bases for V and 8 bases for J; bases not matched to a gene: 22. The CDR3 spells CASSEPWDSLISIYSPLHF. As DNA, the CDR3 is TGTGCCAGCAGCGAGCCCTGGGACAGTCTGATTTCGATATATTCACCCCTCCACTTT.

This clonotype was recorded a few times. The gene calls are TRBV29-1 and TRBJ1-1; D is uncertain. The CDR3 contains 12 residues. Germline-derived CDR1 and CDR2 are SQVTM and ANQGSEA. Deletions cut 7 bases from V and 3 bases from J, with 12 bases between. The DNA for the CDR3 is TGCAGCGCCGCGCACACCTACACTGAAGCTTTCTTT. Translation gives CSAAHTYTEAFF.

For this clonotype: A single base separates this from a much larger clone, so it may be a read error. V and J are TRBV12-3 or TRBV12-4 and TRBJ2-7, with 9 bases fitting TRBD2. The trim removed 2 bases at V and 1 base at J, leaving 3 bases unmatched. This CDR3 comprises 15 residues. As DNA, the CDR3 is TGTGCCAGCAGTTTAACGACTAGCGGTTCCTACGAGCAGTACTTC. Its protein product is CASSLTTSGSYEQYF.

This clonotype appeared many times. V and J are TRBV20-1 and TRBJ1-5; tentative D call: TRBD1 (5 bases). Germline CDR1 is DFQATT and CDR2 is SNEGSKA (reference sequence). The CDR3 covers 14 residues. The V end was cut by 3 bases, the J end by 3 bases, with 12 bases between. In DNA, the CDR3 is TGCAGTGCTAGGGGTGACAGACACAATCAGCCCCAGCATTTT. Its protein product is CSARGDRHNQPQHF.

This clonotype was counted only a few times. This rearrangement joins TRBV10-3 to TRBJ2-3; the D gene is possibly TRBD1 (6 bases). CDR3 length: 13 residues. The V gene lost 3 bases and the J gene lost 4 bases, with 8 bases spanning the gap. Germline CDR1 ENHRY, CDR2 SYGVKD. DNA for the CDR3: TGTGCCATCAGTGATACAGGGTCAGATACGCAGTATTTT. This codes for CAISDTGSDTQYF.

The rearrangement uses TRBV4-1 and TRBJ1-5, with D possibly TRBD1 on 5 matching bases. Trimming took off 3 bases at V and 10 bases at J, with 28 bases between the two ends. The CDR3 extends over 18 amino acids. Per germline, CDR1 MGHRA and CDR2 YSYEKL. For the CDR3, the DNA is TGCGCCAGCAGCCACACACTAGCGGGGGGTTCCGGGGAACACCCCCAGCATTTT. Its protein product is CASSHTLAGGSGEHPQHF.

This rearrangement joins TRBV11-1 to TRBJ1-5; D possibly corresponds to TRBD1 (6 bases). Germline V gene lookup returns CDR1 SGHAT and CDR2 FQDESV (reference sequence). The CDR3 length is 16 residues. Trimming stripped 1 base from V and 11 bases from J, with 21 bases between. CDR3 nucleotides: TGTGCCAGCAGCTTAGAGGAGCCCGGGGGCCCTCGGGCCCAGCATTTT. Amino acids: CASSLEEPGGPRAQHF. Looking up the rest from reference TRBV11-1 and TRBJ1-5 gives the full variable domain: EAEVAQSPRYKITEKSQAVAFWCDPISGHATLYWYRQILGQGPELLVQFQDESVVDDSQLPKDRFSAERLKGVDSTLKIQPAELGDSAMYLCASSLEEPGGPRAQHFGDGTRLSIL.

In DNA, the CDR3 is TGCAGTGCTAGACGCCCGGGGACGTCGAGGGAGACCCAGTACTTC. The encoded protein is CSARRPGTSRETQYF. The chain employs TRBV20-1 and TRBJ2-5; D tentatively reads TRBD1 or TRBD2 (5 bases each). The germline gives CDR1 DFQATT, CDR2 SNEGSKA (reference sequence). V was shortened by 2 bases and J by 5 bases, with 18 bases between the two germline ends. This CDR3 has 15 amino acids.

This clonotype was seen repeatedly, ten times or more. The rearrangement links TRBV29-1 to TRBJ2-5, with 10 positions matching TRBD1. Unmatched junction bases numbered 7, after V lost 7 bases and J lost 5 bases. The CDR3 is 13 residues long. From germline, CDR1 is SQVTM and CDR2 ANQGSEA. CDR3 amino acids: CSARTGGSETQYF. The CDR3 nucleotides are TGCAGCGCCCGGACAGGGGGATCCGAGACCCAGTACTTC.

The chain combines TRBV3-1 with TRBJ1-1, with no clear D. Germline V gives CDR1 LGHDT, CDR2 YNNKEL (reference sequence). This CDR3 is built from 14 residues. V was cut by 3 bases and J by 5 bases, with 13 bases left in between. The CDR3 protein is CASSQATGKTEAFF. The DNA for the CDR3 is TGTGCCAGCAGCCAGGCGACTGGGAAGACTGAAGCTTTCTTT.

In this sample, this clonotype turned up a few times. The chain uses TRBV15 and TRBJ2-7, with TRBD2 matching 13 bases. Germline V gene data show CDR1 as LNHNV and CDR2 as YYDKDF (reference sequence). The V gene end was trimmed by 8 bases and the J gene end by 5 bases; junction bases not matched to a gene: 9. The CDR3 extends over 15 amino acids. The CDR3 protein is CATRVAGLAGDEQYF. The CDR3 DNA reads as TGTGCCACCCGAGTGGCCGGACTAGCGGGAGACGAGCAGTACTTC.

This clonotype was counted between two and nine times. This chain links TRBV7-3 with TRBJ2-1, with D possibly being TRBD1 or TRBD2 (5 bases each). V lost 5 bases, J lost 5 bases, and 13 bases lay in between. The CDR3 has 14 amino acids. Germline-derived CDR1 and CDR2 are SGHTA and FQGTGA. The CDR3 reads CASSAGLGHNEQFF. CDR3 nucleotides: TGTGCCAGCAGCGCGGGTCTGGGGCACAATGAGCAGTTCTTC.

This clonotype was recorded at least ten times. This sequence joins TRBV29-1 and TRBJ2-3, with D unclear. The CDR3 length is 15 residues. Trimming removed 4 bases at V and 0 bases at J, with 14 bases between. CDR1 is SQVTM and CDR2 is ANQGSEA in the germline V gene. CDR3 protein: CSVALAVSSTDTQYF. In DNA form, the CDR3 reads TGCAGCGTTGCATTGGCAGTTTCTAGCACAGATACGCAGTATTTT.

The V and J genes are TRBV5-1 and TRBJ2-3; D is uncertain. Germline-derived CDR1 and CDR2 are SGHRS and YFSETQ. V was trimmed by 5 bases and J by 2 bases, leaving 21 bases between them. The CDR3 consists of 17 residues. This chain's CDR3 is CASRDLVQRRATDTQYF. Written as DNA, the CDR3 is TGCGCCAGCAGGGACCTTGTTCAGCGAAGGGCCACAGATACGCAGTATTTT.

The V and J genes are TRBV9 and TRBJ2-3, with 9 bases matching TRBD2. The CDR3 is 15 residues long. Looked up from germline, CDR1 is SGDLS and CDR2 is YYNGEE. Trimming removed 4 bases from V and 6 bases from J; junction bases left unmatched: 9. This CDR3 reads CASSPQGTSSDTQYF. The CDR3 DNA reads TGTGCCAGCAGCCCCCAGGGGACTAGCAGTGATACGCAGTATTTT.

This chain connects TRBV5-4 to TRBJ1-2, with D possibly matching TRBD1 (5 bases). V was shortened by 5 bases and J by 6 bases, with 29 bases between the two germline ends. This CDR3 has 18 amino acids. Germline CDR1 and CDR2: SGHNT and YYREEE (reference sequence). DNA of the CDR3: TGTGCCAGCAGAACCTGGGGGTCCCGGGGCAGAAAACGGGATGGCTACACCTTC. It encodes CASRTWGSRGRKRDGYTF.

The chain has TRBV21-1 and TRBJ2-6; TRBD1, the table's D call, was not compared with the DNA. TRBV21-1 is annotated as a pseudogene. The CDR3 loop spans 17 amino acids. The CDR3 DNA follows: TGTGCCAGCAGCAAAGCGCTTTCCGGGTCTGGGGCCAACGTCCTGACTTTC. Translating it yields CASSKALSGSGANVLTF.